This T cell receptor (beta chain) is from a study of molecular identifiers for immune sequencing clone quantification (dated by TCRdb to between 2017 and 2018). Concerning the study at large: For a replicate experiment, the RNA from either about 20,000 or 100,000 naive CD8 T cells was divided into five aliquots, and four of those aliquots went on to sequencing. The study was a methods study using CD8 T cells to benchmark molecular-identifier clustering-based TCR repertoire sequencing (MIDCIRS) and TCR RNA copy counting.

Naive CD8 T cell libraries were made from about 20,000 to 1,000,000 sorted cells using 10%, 30% or 50% of purified RNA. Naive CD8 T cells, defined as CD8+CD4-CCR7+CD45RA+, were FACS-sorted into RLT Plus buffer on a BD FACSAria II. Detection sensitivity was tested by spiking Jurkat RNA equal to roughly ten TCR copies' worth into samples containing roughly 19,000-1,000,000 naive CD8 T cells. CD8 T cells were enriched with RosetteSep CD8+ T Cell Enrichment Cocktail and Ficoll-Paque, followed by ACK red cell lysis. This clonotype was seen a few times. Its antigen target is currently unknown. Within one base of it there is no much larger clone, and no base qualities were kept. Study-wide conclusions, independent of this receptor: Spiked-in Jurkat TCR RNA equivalent to a single cell was reported to be detectable even among approximately 1.1 million naive CD8 T cells. Modeling indicated about 3 TCR RNA copies recovered per cell, compared with 7.5 to 10 by digital PCR, which implies a capture efficiency of approximately 29%. In CMV-specific effector cells, clones with more than 20 RNA copies contained over 99% of molecules, whereas in naive cells such clones contained under 1% of molecules. Naive libraries contained spiked-in Jurkat TCR RNA (10 copies' worth), which is not part of the donor repertoire. Without barcode sub-clustering, chimeric consensus sequences inflated TCR diversity; chimeras reached as high as 47%. Highly expanded clone sizes could be underestimated if identical TCR molecules share a barcode.

The library was built by means of PCR. TCRdb records Illumina HiSeq 4000 as the sequencer. Bulk TCR libraries were prepared as previously described, using TCR primers listed in Table S5. Total RNA was purified with the Qiagen AllPrep DNA/RNA kit. Before analysis, reads from multiple sequencing runs of the same library were pooled. Regarding the original processing steps: Reads were retained only if their TCR constant sequence matched exactly, and those retained reads were trimmed to 150 nt and grouped according to their 12-nt molecular barcodes. Reads in each barcode group were sub-clustered using a 15% Levenshtein threshold, and a quality-weighted consensus sequence was built for each RNA molecule. Non-functional sequences were discarded, and so were lower-count sequences lying one edit away from another sequence. Based on a fit of two negative binomial distributions, barcode sub-clusters having less than 20% of the maximum read count were discarded. The public reads were quality trimmed at Q25 with fastp and then assembled into clones with MiXCR by TCRdb, keeping productive beta chains. Rows matching on CDR3 protein sequence are summarized as one entry with the most common DNA and genes. TCRdb assigned the V and J calls; the authors' analysis was not used. This sample is represented by hundreds of thousands of distinct CDR3 sequences; approximately 20% of them were singletons. Roughly 0.85% of the sample belongs to the ten largest clones.

The TCR originated in a human donor in good health. Some libraries in this study had Jurkat cell RNA spiked in. The sample consisted of naive CD8+ T cells from blood, with Jurkat cell RNA spiked in. The sample's cell subset or site label, in plain terms: FACS-sorted CD8+CD4-CCR7+CD45RA+ naive T cells.

The nucleotide sequence is TGTGCCTGGAGTGTTCTAACCGGCCAACATGCCTACGAGCAGTACTTC. It specifies CAWSVLTGQHAYEQYF. The V and J segments used are TRBV30 and TRBJ2-7; the D gene lacks a confident call. The CDR3 contains 16 residues, cysteine and phenylalanine counted. Only the CDR3 DNA is retained, 48 bases long and in frame from the first base. V was cut back by 0 bases and J by 2 bases, leaving a gap of 17 bases between them. CDR1 GTSNPN and CDR2 SVGIG are derived from the germline V gene (reference sequence).